The T cell receptor (beta chain) described here comes from a study of T cell changes during pregnancy in multiple sclerosis. CDR1 SQVTM and CDR2 ANQGSEA come from the germline V gene. The CDR3 is made up of 10 amino acids. V lost 7 bases and J lost 4, with 7 bases in between. Profiled with immunoSEQ multiplex PCR; TCRdb holds only in-frame clones, not every one. The profile shows 30,000 or so clones, about 91% of them singletons. Specimen: CD4+ T cells from peripheral blood mononuclear cells, collected in the second trimester of pregnancy. The chain links TRBV29-1 to TRBJ1-1; D not resolved. This TCR was sampled from a female donor with multiple sclerosis, enrolled in a pregnancy study. The CDR3 loop is CSAVITEAFF. The CDR3 region has the DNA TGCAGCGCCGTTATCACTGAAGCTTTCTTT.